A single sample gave rise to the 32 T cell receptor beta chains below, sequenced in a study of T-cell reconstitution after alpha-beta-depleted transplantation in children. It was with unique molecular identifiers that the TCRbeta library was prepared. TCRdb independently ran MiXCR on the PCR reads; one entry per CDR3 protein. The sample has about 590,000 distinct CDR3 sequences, approximately 12% seen once; the top ten hold 2% to 2.5%. Sequenced here: PBMCs, mostly from graft donor cells, sampled 360 days after TCRalphabeta/CD19-depleted stem cell transplant. These receptors originate from a male patient between 5 and 17 years old who had a stem cell transplant for acute myeloid leukemia, so the T cells may come from the graft donor.

V gene TRBV29-1 combines with J gene TRBJ2-2; no clear D. The V and J ends lost 6 bases and 6 bases respectively, with 17 bases between them. This CDR3 contains 14 residues. Germline V gene sequence: CDR1 SQVTM, CDR2 ANQGSEA. The CDR3 here is CSVGWQPNAGELFF. The CDR3 nucleotides are TGCAGCGTCGGTTGGCAGCCCAATGCCGGGGAGCTGTTTTTT.

The CDR3 protein is CSVGGLAIYNEQFF. Here the CDR3 DNA reads TGCAGCGTTGGGGGACTAGCGATATATAATGAGCAGTTCTTC. The rearrangement uses TRBV29-1 and TRBJ2-1; 10 nucleotides agree with TRBD2. Losses at the gene ends were 4 bases for V and 7 bases for J; bases not matched to a gene: 7. Germline assignment: CDR1 SQVTM and CDR2 ANQGSEA. The CDR3 spans 14 residues.

This clonotype was recorded many times. CDR3: CAISETTGRGVLTF. The CDR3 DNA is TGTGCCATCAGTGAGACGACAGGAAGGGGCGTCCTGACTTTC. V and J are TRBV10-3 and TRBJ2-6; TRBD1 is a possible D gene (6 bases). The V end lost 2 bases, the J end lost 12 bases, and 14 bases lay between the germline ends. This CDR3 is built from 14 residues. The V gene's germline CDR1 is ENHRY and CDR2 SYGVKD.

The chain joins TRBV20-1 to TRBJ2-3; 7 bases are a match to TRBD2. The CDR3 is 18 residues long. J gave up 0 bases and V 6 bases, and 18 bases lay outside the gene matches. Germline CDR1 is DFQATT and CDR2 is SNEGSKA (reference sequence). The CDR3 bases are TGCAGTGCCGTCTCTCGGGGTACCGGGACTAAAAGCACAGATACGCAGTATTTT. Translation: CSAVSRGTGTKSTDTQYF.

The table lists this clonotype with a few counts. This sequence joins TRBV6-6 and TRBJ2-7; D may be TRBD2 (5 bases). The CDR3 covers 13 residues. The V end lost 6 bases, the J end lost 4 bases, and 13 bases lay between the germline ends. Germline-derived CDR1 and CDR2 are MNHNY and SVGAGI (reference sequence). The chain's CDR3 is CASSRTEQYEQYF. For the CDR3, the DNA is TGTGCCAGCAGCCGGACTGAACAATACGAGCAGTACTTC.

V gene TRBV11-2 combines with J gene TRBJ1-4; TRBD1 matches 10 bases. Germline V gives CDR1 SGHAT, CDR2 FQNNGV. CDR3 length equals 14 residues. V trimming: 4 bases; J trimming: 7 bases; junction bases outside the gene matches: 3. The CDR3 DNA follows: TGTGCCAGCAGCTCGTGGGACAGGGGTGAAAAACTGTTTTTT. This encodes CASSSWDRGEKLFF.

This rearrangement joins TRBV2 to TRBJ1-5; D is unresolved. The CDR3 contains 13 residues. Germline CDR1 and CDR2: SNHLY and FYNNEI. Trimming took off 2 bases at V and 5 bases at J, with 7 bases between the two ends. This CDR3 reads CASSETPHQPQHF. The CDR3 bases are TGTGCCAGCAGTGAAACACCACATCAGCCCCAGCATTTT.

On this clonotype itself: Just one base apart from a much larger clone, this may be a read error. This rearrangement joins TRBV6-5 to TRBJ2-4, with 10 bases identical to TRBD1. The CDR3 contains 15 residues. The germline V gene has CDR1 MNHEY and CDR2 SVGAGI. The CDR3 is CASSYFDRGQNIQNF. DNA for the CDR3: TGTGCCAGCAGTTATTTCGACAGGGGGCAGAACATTCAGAACTTC.

The rearrangement joins TRBV28 to TRBJ2-3; D is possibly TRBD1 (6 bases). This CDR3 has 15 amino acids. Between the trimmed V and J ends, which lost 6 bases and 2 bases, there was a span of 15 bases. CDR1 MDHEN and CDR2 SYDVKM come from the germline V gene. The CDR3 is CASSSDRKPTDTQYF. CDR3 DNA: TGTGCCAGCAGCTCAGACAGGAAACCCACAGATACGCAGTATTTT.

This clonotype has only a few counts. This sequence joins TRBV19 and TRBJ2-7; 8 nucleotides match TRBD2. The CDR3 sequence is 16 residues long. V lost 1 base, J lost 3 bases, and 8 bases stayed unmatched. Germline loops: CDR1 LNHDA, CDR2 SQIVND (reference sequence). Here the CDR3 DNA reads TGTGCCAGTAGTATAGCGAGCGGGAGCCGTATCTACGAGCAGTACTTC. It codes for CASSIASGSRIYEQYF.

The genes are TRBV12-3 or TRBV12-4 and TRBJ2-7, with 8 bases identical to TRBD1. There are 14 residues in the CDR3. V trimming: 5 bases; J trimming: 4 bases; junction bases outside the gene matches: 7. The CDR3 spells CASSKTGDAYEQYF. The CDR3 DNA follows: TGTGCCAGCAGTAAGACAGGGGATGCTTACGAGCAGTACTTC.

Ten or more counts support this clonotype. V gene TRBV29-1 combines with J gene TRBJ2-1; tentative D call: TRBD2 (5 bases). V lost 4 bases to trimming and J lost 6 bases, with 19 bases between them. The CDR3 is made up of 15 amino acids. Germline loops: CDR1 SQVTM, CDR2 ANQGSEA. The CDR3 sequence: CSVVGRTEGSNEQFF. CDR3 bases: TGCAGCGTTGTAGGAAGGACTGAAGGGTCCAATGAGCAGTTCTTC.

This clonotype was found many times. This chain links TRBV3-1 with TRBJ2-1, with a weak D call TRBD2 (5 bases). This CDR3 has 16 amino acids. Germline V gives CDR1 LGHDT, CDR2 YNNKEL (reference sequence). V gave up 0 bases and J gave up 15 bases, with 24 bases separating them. CDR3: CASSQELGTGRSFLFF. DNA of the CDR3: TGTGCCAGCAGCCAAGAGTTAGGTACGGGAAGGTCGTTTCTGTTCTTC.

This clonotype was seen more than once but under ten times. The chain couples TRBV4-3 to TRBJ2-5; 8 bases match TRBD1. V lost 4 bases and J lost 10; bases outside the gene matches: 14. This CDR3 has 15 residues. Germline CDR1 reads LGHNA; CDR2 reads YSLEER. The CDR3 is CASSPQGGPDRGQYF. The CDR3 region has the DNA TGCGCCAGCAGCCCACAGGGGGGCCCTGATCGTGGCCAGTACTTC.

This clonotype was counted ten times or more. The gene calls are TRBV24-1 and TRBJ2-1; 7 bases are shared with TRBD2. With V trimmed by 9 bases and J by 2 bases, 9 bases remained unmatched. The germline CDR1 and CDR2 sequences are KGHDR and SFDVKD. The CDR3 has 15 residues. The CDR3 nucleotides read TGTGCCACCGCGTTGTCGGGAGGTCCCTACAATGAGCAGTTCTTC. Protein sequence: CATALSGGPYNEQFF.

This clonotype has a count of ten or more. The rearrangement links TRBV28 to TRBJ2-1; 9 nucleotides align to TRBD2. The junction had 7 bases not matched to a gene; V was cut back by 7 bases and J by 0 bases. CDR3 length: 16 residues. Looked up from germline, CDR1 is MDHEN and CDR2 is SYDVKM. CDR3: CASMRNSGSSYNEQFF. CDR3 DNA sequence: TGTGCCAGCATGAGGAATAGCGGGAGCTCCTACAATGAGCAGTTCTTC.

This chain joins TRBV27 and TRBJ1-1; 8 nucleotides match TRBD1. The germline V gene has CDR1 MNHEY and CDR2 SMNVEV (reference sequence). CDR3 length: 16 residues. The V segment lost 4 bases and the J segment 4 bases; nucleotides outside the gene matches: 11. CDR3 sequence: CASSSYARQGTTEAFF. The CDR3 DNA follows: TGTGCCAGCAGTTCCTACGCGCGACAGGGGACCACTGAAGCTTTCTTT.

This clonotype was found a few times. The chain couples TRBV20-1 to TRBJ2-1; 8 bases are shared with TRBD2. Germline CDR1 and CDR2: DFQATT and SNEGSKA (reference sequence). This CDR3 is built from 15 residues. Trimming took 3 bases from V and 3 from J; bases not matched to a gene: 7. The CDR3 loop reads CSASPLAGGYNEQFF. The CDR3 DNA is TGCAGTGCTAGTCCCCTAGCGGGTGGCTACAATGAGCAGTTCTTC.

This clonotype has just a few counts. V and J are TRBV20-1 and TRBJ2-1, with 8 bases fitting TRBD2. The germline gives CDR1 DFQATT, CDR2 SNEGSKA (reference sequence). The CDR3 contains 13 residues. Trimming took 3 bases from V and 7 from J; bases not matched to a gene: 5. The CDR3, as DNA: TGCAGTGCTAGTAGGACGGGGGGGAATGAGCAGTTCTTC. This encodes CSASRTGGNEQFF.

The rearrangement links TRBV9 to TRBJ2-7; 14 nucleotides line up with TRBD2. CDR1 SGDLS and CDR2 YYNGEE come from the germline V gene. The length of the CDR3 is 16 residues. The V segment lost 4 bases and the J segment 6 bases; nucleotides outside the gene matches: 9. CDR3 in amino acids: CASSFGTSGSLFEQYF. DNA of the CDR3: TGTGCCAGCAGCTTCGGGACTAGCGGGAGCCTCTTCGAGCAGTACTTC.

This clonotype was counted only a few times. The chain uses TRBV30 and TRBJ2-7; weak D call: TRBD1 (5 bases). The ends were cut back, 0 bases at V and 3 bases at J, with 12 bases in the middle. The CDR3 is made up of 14 amino acids. Germline assignment: CDR1 GTSNPN and CDR2 SVGIG (reference sequence). CDR3 nucleotide sequence: TGTGCCTGGAGTGTACCCAGGGTTCGCTACGAGCAGTACTTC. Translating it yields CAWSVPRVRYEQYF. Full variable domain (outside the CDR3, taken from reference TRBV30 and TRBJ2-7): SQTIHQWPATLVQPVGSPLSLECTVEGTSNPNLYWYRQAAGRGLQLLFYSVGIGQISSEVPQNLSASRPQDRQFILSSKKLLLSDSGFYLCAWSVPRVRYEQYFGPGTRLTVT.

This clonotype showed up just once. The CDR3 nucleotides read TGTGCCAGCAGTTTCTGGCAGGTCTCAGCCAAAAACATTCAGTACTTC. Its protein is CASSFWQVSAKNIQYF. The V gene is TRBV12-3 or TRBV12-4, the J gene TRBJ2-4; D is unclear. The CDR3 runs 16 residues. V dropped 3 bases and J dropped 0 bases, with 12 bases sitting between them.

This chain links TRBV7-6 with TRBJ2-1, with D possibly matching TRBD2 (5 bases). This CDR3 region has 15 residues. Per germline, CDR1 SGHVS and CDR2 FNYEAQ. The V and J ends lost 5 bases and 0 bases respectively, with 11 bases between them. The CDR3: CASSLDYPSYNEQFF. CDR3 DNA sequence: TGTGCCAGCAGCCTCGACTATCCCTCCTACAATGAGCAGTTCTTC. Variable domain in full (rest from reference TRBV7-6 and TRBJ2-1): GAGVSQSPRYKVTKRGQDVALRCDPISGHVSLYWYRQALGQGPEFLTYFNYEAQQDKSGLPNDRFSAERPEGSISTLTIQRTEQRDSAMYRCASSLDYPSYNEQFFGPGTRLTVL.

This clonotype was observed a few times. V usage is TRBV27 and J usage is TRBJ2-1; 7 bases are a match to TRBD2. Per germline, CDR1 MNHEY and CDR2 SMNVEV (reference sequence). With 5 bases clipped from V and 2 bases from J, the junction kept 9 bases outside the gene matches. The CDR3 extends over 16 amino acids. CDR3 protein: CASSLLAETTYNEQFF. The CDR3 DNA reads TGTGCCAGCAGTCTCCTAGCGGAGACTACCTACAATGAGCAGTTCTTC.

There are a few counts of this clonotype. The rearrangement joins TRBV6-5 to TRBJ2-7, with D perhaps being TRBD1 or TRBD2 (5 bases each). The CDR3 contains 12 residues. Germline lookup yields CDR1 MNHEY and CDR2 SVGAGI. V was clipped by 10 bases and J by 1 base, with 11 bases between them. CDR3 sequence: CATGQLSYEQYF. In DNA, the CDR3 is TGTGCCACGGGGCAGTTGTCCTACGAGCAGTACTTC.

This clonotype was seen a few times. This chain uses TRBV5-1 with TRBJ2-7, with D perhaps being TRBD1 or TRBD2 (5 bases each). Germline values: CDR1 SGHRS, CDR2 YFSETQ. Trimming left V 1 base short and J 6 bases short, with 11 bases between. The CDR3 contains 13 residues. CDR3 sequence reads: CASSLITGGEQYF. The CDR3, as DNA: TGCGCCAGCAGCTTGATTACTGGGGGCGAGCAGTACTTC.

This clonotype was found many times. The gene calls are TRBV2 and TRBJ2-1; 9 bases align to TRBD2. The CDR3 runs 18 residues. CDR1 and CDR2 (germline): SNHLY, FYNNEI. Losses at the gene ends were 5 bases for V and 0 bases for J; bases not matched to a gene: 11. The DNA for the CDR3 is TGTGCCAGCAGTTACTTAGCGGGAGAGGGGAGCTCCTACAATGAGCAGTTCTTC. It yields the protein CASSYLAGEGSSYNEQFF.

The chain is built from TRBV9 and TRBJ2-7, with 12 bases lining up with TRBD1. V lost 3 bases to trimming and J lost 7 bases; unmatched junction nucleotides: 11. This CDR3 is 16 amino acids long. The germline gives CDR1 SGDLS, CDR2 YYNGEE. The CDR3 coding sequence is TGTGCCAGCAGCGGCCCCTCCGGGACAGGGGGCGGTGAGCAGTACTTC. As protein: CASSGPSGTGGGEQYF.

In this sample, this clonotype turned up a few times. The chain carries TRBV11-2 and TRBJ2-7; TRBD2 aligns across 10 bases. Germline CDR1 SGHAT, CDR2 FQNNGV. The CDR3 contains 16 residues. Unmatched junction bases numbered 13, after V lost 5 bases and J lost 6 bases. CDR3 in amino acids: CASSASLLAGVFEQYF. CDR3 sequence (DNA): TGTGCCAGCAGCGCCTCCCTCCTAGCGGGAGTTTTCGAGCAGTACTTC. The entire variable domain, with the rest obtained from reference TRBV11-2 and TRBJ2-7, is as follows: EAGVAQSPRYKIIEKRQSVAFWCNPISGHATLYWYQQILGQGPKLLIQFQNNGVVDDSQLPKDRFSAERLKGVDSTLKIQPAKLEDSAVYLCASSASLLAGVFEQYFGPGTRLTVT.

The chain joins TRBV7-3 to TRBJ2-3, with D unclear. The germline V gene encodes CDR1 SGHTA and CDR2 FQGTGA. The CDR3 runs to 15 residues. The germline V and J ends were trimmed by 0 bases and 3 bases, with 10 bases remaining between them. The CDR3 DNA follows: TGTGCCAGCAGCTTAACGCCTAGTAGGACAGATACGCAGTATTTT. It translates to CASSLTPSRTDTQYF.

The chain couples TRBV9 to TRBJ2-1, with TRBD2 matching over 11 bases. The germline V gene encodes CDR1 SGDLS and CDR2 YYNGEE. The CDR3 sequence is 16 residues long. J was trimmed by 4 bases and V by 0 bases; bases with no gene match: 3. The CDR3 sequence is CASSVASGRIYNEQFF. The CDR3 nucleotides read TGTGCCAGCAGCGTAGCTAGCGGGAGGATTTACAATGAGCAGTTCTTC.

This clonotype was detected a few times. In DNA form, the CDR3 reads TGTGCCATCACCGAAGACAGGGGGCTTTACAATGAGCAGTTCTTC. Amino acid sequence: CAITEDRGLYNEQFF. V is TRBV10-3 and J is TRBJ2-1; 10 bases line up with TRBD1. Germline-derived CDR1 and CDR2 are ENHRY and SYGVKD. V lost 7 bases to trimming and J lost 4 bases; unmatched junction nucleotides: 7. The CDR3 loop spans 15 amino acids.